This T cell receptor (beta chain) was sequenced for a study of T cells in Graves' hyperthyroidism and ophthalmopathy. TCR beta CDR3 regions were amplified from RNA. An initial round of RT-PCR targeting the TCR CDR3 relied on the HTBI primer set. MiXCR, run by TCRdb on the multiplex PCR reads, gives a single entry per CDR3 protein. The sample has around 350,000 distinct CDR3 sequences, around 14% seen once. Germline CDR1 reads DFQATT; CDR2 reads SNEGSKA (reference sequence). The CDR3 is 13 residues long. V was clipped by 6 bases and J by 0 bases, with 11 bases between them. Ten or more counts support this clonotype.

The TCR sequence derives from a woman aged 18 to 35 with Graves' hyperthyroidism. The specimen was blood. The chain has TRBV20-1 and TRBJ1-1, with D possibly matching TRBD1 (6 bases). The DNA of the CDR3 is TGCAGTGCCACTCGGGACATGAACACTGAAGCTTTCTTT. Protein sequence: CSATRDMNTEAFF.